These 9 T cell receptor beta chains were sequenced from one sample in a study of CD8+ T cells in alopecia areata. Separation of pooled cutaneous lymph node cells was by sorting with CD4, CD8alpha, NKG2D, NKG2ACE and other markers. RNA was extracted and reverse transcribed into cDNA as the sequencing template. Sequencing used immunoSEQ multiplex PCR; TCRdb keeps in-frame clones, though not all of them. This sample shows around 290,000 clones and no singletons; more than 0.95% rests with the ten largest. Sequenced input: CD4+ T cells sorted from a lymph node. All receptors come from a C3H/HeJ mouse with alopecia areata. MHC haplotype of the strain: H2-k.

Points on this clone: All gene names here are mouse names. Sequencing ends 4 residues short of the CDR3 end; the germline J gene provides the rest. The same CDR3 is also encoded by other DNA sequences in this sample. This sequence joins TRBV1 and TRBJ1-2; 7 nucleotides agree with TRBD1. The germline CDR1 and CDR2 sequences are NSQYPW and LRSPGD (reference sequence). The CDR3 loop spans 15 amino acids. The CDR3 loop reads CTCSADRQGGSDYTF. The covered CDR3 bases are TGCACCTGCAGTGCAGATAGACAGGGAGGGTCC.

This clone was counted a few times. Gene names are mouse gene names. The missing CDR3 end, 4 residues past where the read stops, is filled in from the germline J gene. The identical CDR3 is also encoded by other nucleotide sequences in the sample. The chain recombines TRBV17 with TRBJ2-1; 13 bases align to TRBD2. Germline CDR1 and CDR2: MNHDT and YYDKIL. The CDR3 runs 16 residues. CDR3 region: CASSRGTGGARAEQFF. Incomplete CDR3 DNA: TGTGCTAGCAGTAGAGGGACTGGGGGGGCGCGAGCT. The whole variable domain, remainder taken from reference TRBV17 and TRBJ2-1, is DTTVKQNPRYKLARVGKPVNLICSQTMNHDTMYWYQKKPNQAPKLLLFYYDKILNREADTFEKFQSSRPNNSFCSLYIGSAGLEYSAMYLCASSRGTGGARAEQFFGPGTRLTVL.

There are a few counts of this clone. Gene names follow the mouse nomenclature. The CDR3 goes on 4 residues after the read ends, and that part is filled in from the germline J gene. This chain joins TRBV31 and TRBJ2-3; 12 nucleotides agree with TRBD2. The CDR3 runs 16 residues. V shed 1 base and J 2 bases; nucleotides not matched to a gene: 4. In germline, CDR1 is GKSSPN, CDR2 SITVG. The CDR3 bases that were read are TGTGCCTGGAGTCGGGACTGGGGGGCGTCTGCAGAA. Translating it yields CAWSRDWGASAE. The full CDR3 reads CAWSRDWGASAETLYF.

Regarding this clone: Gene names and germline refer to mouse. The observed sequence ends 4 residues before the CDR3 terminus, with the missing tail filled in from the germline J gene. The chain couples TRBV14 to TRBJ2-2, with D possibly TRBD1 on 6 matching bases. The CDR3 spans 15 residues. Trimming took off 2 bases at V and 2 bases at J, with 10 bases between the two ends. Germline V gives CDR1 SGHDT, CDR2 FRDEAV. CDR3 protein: CASSLEGVNTGQLYF. The CDR3 bases that were read are TGTGCCAGCAGTTTGGAGGGGGTGAACACCGGG.

Many counts were recorded for this clone. Gene and germline names: mouse. The read ends 4 residues before the CDR3 terminus; that terminus is restored from the germline J gene. Within the sample, other DNA sequences also encode this same CDR3. The V gene is TRBV1, the J gene TRBJ2-2; D is uncertain. CDR3 length: 16 amino acids. The ends were cut back, 0 bases at V and 0 bases at J, with 8 bases in the middle. Germline CDR1 and CDR2: NSQYPW and LRSPGD (reference sequence). CDR3: CTCSADHRANTGQLYF. The part of the CDR3 DNA that was read is TGCACCTGCAGTGCAGATCACAGAGCAAACACCGGG.

This clone has only a few counts. Gene and germline names: mouse. The CDR3 extends 4 residues past the end of the read, so its final part is completed from the germline J gene. The genes are TRBV13-1 and TRBJ1-1; TRBD1 aligns across 7 bases. The J segment lost 1 base and the V segment lost 2 bases, leaving 2 bases of the junction unmatched. Germline assignment: CDR1 NSHNY and CDR2 SYGAGN. The CDR3 loop spans 14 amino acids. The CDR3 here is CASSENRGNTEVFF. CDR3 DNA, as far as it was read: TGTGCCAGCAGTGAGAACAGGGGAAACACA.

This clone was seen a few times. The gene symbols are mouse symbols. The DNA ends 4 residues before the CDR3 does, and the rest of the CDR3 is filled in from the germline J gene. Other DNA sequences in the same sample also yield this CDR3. V is TRBV19 and J is TRBJ2-3; 9 bases fit TRBD1. V lost 2 bases to trimming and J lost 1 base; unmatched junction nucleotides: 2. Germline V gives CDR1 FNHDT, CDR2 SITEND (reference sequence). The CDR3 spans 15 residues. The covered CDR3 bases are TGTGCCAGCAGTATCCGGACAGGGGGTGCAGAA. Amino acid sequence: CASSIRTGGAE. The CDR3 reads in full as CASSIRTGGAETLYF.

On this clone: Gene names are mouse gene names. The read terminates 3 residues ahead of where the CDR3 ends, so the germline J gene completes it. The chain recombines TRBV5 with TRBJ1-6; D perhaps matches TRBD1 (6 bases). TRBJ1-6 has ORF status, its function being uncertain. Germline values: CDR1 LGHNA, CDR2 YNLKQL (reference sequence). V lost 1 base and J 7 bases, leaving 11 bases between the germline ends. The CDR3 covers 15 residues. The CDR3: CASSQGPGVNSPLYF. The DNA read from the CDR3 is TGTGCCAGCAGCCAAGGTCCAGGGGTGAATTCGCCC.

As concerns this clone: The genes are named according to mouse. From the germline J gene comes the end of the CDR3, since the read stops 4 residues before it. The V and J genes are TRBV13-1 and TRBJ1-2; 11 nucleotides agree with TRBD1. The CDR3 is made up of 15 amino acids. In germline, CDR1 is NSHNY, CDR2 SYGAGN. V gave up 0 bases and J gave up 3 bases; unmatched junction bases: 1. CDR3 amino acids: CASSDGTGGHSDYTF. Partial CDR3 DNA: TGTGCCAGCAGTGATGGGACAGGGGGCCACTCC.